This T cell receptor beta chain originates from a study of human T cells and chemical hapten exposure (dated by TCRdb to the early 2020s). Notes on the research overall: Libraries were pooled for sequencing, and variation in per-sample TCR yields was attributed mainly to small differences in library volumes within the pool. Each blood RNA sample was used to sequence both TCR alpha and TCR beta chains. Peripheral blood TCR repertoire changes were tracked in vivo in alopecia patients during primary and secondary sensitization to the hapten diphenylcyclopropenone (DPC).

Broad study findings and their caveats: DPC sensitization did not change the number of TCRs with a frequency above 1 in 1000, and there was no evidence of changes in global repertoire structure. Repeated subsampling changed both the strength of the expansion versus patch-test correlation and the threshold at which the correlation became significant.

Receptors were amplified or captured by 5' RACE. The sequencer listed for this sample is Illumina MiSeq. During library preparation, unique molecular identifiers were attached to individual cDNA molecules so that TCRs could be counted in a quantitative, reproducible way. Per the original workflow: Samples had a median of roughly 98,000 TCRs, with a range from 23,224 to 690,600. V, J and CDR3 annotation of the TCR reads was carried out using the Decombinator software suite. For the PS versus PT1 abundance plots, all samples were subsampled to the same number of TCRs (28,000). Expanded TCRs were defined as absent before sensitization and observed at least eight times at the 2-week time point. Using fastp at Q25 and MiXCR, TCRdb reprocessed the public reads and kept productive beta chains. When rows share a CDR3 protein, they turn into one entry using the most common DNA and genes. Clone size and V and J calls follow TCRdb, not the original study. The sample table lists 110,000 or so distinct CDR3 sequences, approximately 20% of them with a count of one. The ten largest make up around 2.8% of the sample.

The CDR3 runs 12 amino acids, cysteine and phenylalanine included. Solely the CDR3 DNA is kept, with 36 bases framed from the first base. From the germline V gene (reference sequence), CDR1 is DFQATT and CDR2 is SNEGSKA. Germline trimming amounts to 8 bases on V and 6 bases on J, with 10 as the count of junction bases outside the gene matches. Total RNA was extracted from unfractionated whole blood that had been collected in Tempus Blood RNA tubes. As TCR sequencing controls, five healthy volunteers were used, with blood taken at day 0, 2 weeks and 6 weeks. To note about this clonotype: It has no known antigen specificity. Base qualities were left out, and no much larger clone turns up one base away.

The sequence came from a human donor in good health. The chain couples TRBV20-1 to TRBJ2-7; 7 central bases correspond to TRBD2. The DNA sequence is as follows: TGCAGTCCCCCAAAGGGAGGGCCCGAGCAGTACTTC. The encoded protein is CSPPKGGPEQYF.